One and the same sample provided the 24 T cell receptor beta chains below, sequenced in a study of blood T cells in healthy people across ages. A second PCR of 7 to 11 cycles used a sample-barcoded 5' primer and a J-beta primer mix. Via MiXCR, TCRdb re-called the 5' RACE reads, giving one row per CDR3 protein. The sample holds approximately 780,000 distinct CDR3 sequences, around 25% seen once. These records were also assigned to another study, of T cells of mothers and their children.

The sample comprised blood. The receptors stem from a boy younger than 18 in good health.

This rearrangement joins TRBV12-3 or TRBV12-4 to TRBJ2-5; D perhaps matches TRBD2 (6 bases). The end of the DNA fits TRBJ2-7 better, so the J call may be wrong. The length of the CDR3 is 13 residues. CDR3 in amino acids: CASRGIGGYEQYF. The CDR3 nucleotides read TGTGCCAGCCGCGGGATAGGAGGCTACGAGCAGTACTTC.

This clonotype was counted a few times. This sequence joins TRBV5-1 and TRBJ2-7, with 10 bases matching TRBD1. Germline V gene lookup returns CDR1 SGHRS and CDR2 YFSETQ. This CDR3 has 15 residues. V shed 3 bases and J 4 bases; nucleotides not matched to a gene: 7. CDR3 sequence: CASSSVTGGSYEQYF. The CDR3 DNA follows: TGCGCCAGCAGCTCCGTGACAGGGGGCTCTTACGAGCAGTACTTC.

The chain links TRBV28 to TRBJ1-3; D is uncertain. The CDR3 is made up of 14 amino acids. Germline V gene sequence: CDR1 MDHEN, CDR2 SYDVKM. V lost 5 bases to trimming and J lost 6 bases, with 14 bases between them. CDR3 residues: CASSPGQTVNTIYF. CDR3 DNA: TGTGCCAGCAGTCCAGGTCAGACGGTAAACACCATATATTTT. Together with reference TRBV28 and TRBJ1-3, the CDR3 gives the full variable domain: DVKVTQSSRYLVKRTGEKVFLECVQDMDHENMFWYRQDPGLGLRLIYFSYDVKMKEKGDIPEGYSVSREKKERFSLILESASTNQTSMYLCASSPGQTVNTIYFGEGSWLTVV.

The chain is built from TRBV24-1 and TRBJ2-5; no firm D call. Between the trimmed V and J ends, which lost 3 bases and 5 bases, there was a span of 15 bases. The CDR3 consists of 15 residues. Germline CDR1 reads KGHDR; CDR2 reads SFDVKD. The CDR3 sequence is CATSDPVIPGETQYF. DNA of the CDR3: TGTGCCACCAGTGATCCTGTGATCCCCGGGGAGACCCAGTACTTC.

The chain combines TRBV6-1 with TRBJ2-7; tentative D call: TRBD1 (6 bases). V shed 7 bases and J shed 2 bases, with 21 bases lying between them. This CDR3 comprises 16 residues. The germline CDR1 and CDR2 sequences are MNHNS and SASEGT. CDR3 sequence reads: CASNPRRAGVAYEQYF. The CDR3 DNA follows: TGTGCCAGCAACCCACGTCGGGCAGGGGTCGCCTACGAGCAGTACTTC.

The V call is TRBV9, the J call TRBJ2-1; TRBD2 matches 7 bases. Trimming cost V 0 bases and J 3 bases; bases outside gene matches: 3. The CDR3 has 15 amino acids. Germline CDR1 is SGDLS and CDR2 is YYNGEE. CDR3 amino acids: CASSVAGTNYNEQFF. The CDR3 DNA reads TGTGCCAGCAGCGTAGCCGGGACTAACTACAATGAGCAGTTCTTC.

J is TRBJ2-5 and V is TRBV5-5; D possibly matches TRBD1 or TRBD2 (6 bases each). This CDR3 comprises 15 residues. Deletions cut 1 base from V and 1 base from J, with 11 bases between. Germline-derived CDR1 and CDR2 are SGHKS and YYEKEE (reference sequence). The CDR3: CASSLWWGAQETQYF. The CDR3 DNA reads TGTGCCAGCAGCTTGTGGTGGGGGGCCCAAGAGACCCAGTACTTC.

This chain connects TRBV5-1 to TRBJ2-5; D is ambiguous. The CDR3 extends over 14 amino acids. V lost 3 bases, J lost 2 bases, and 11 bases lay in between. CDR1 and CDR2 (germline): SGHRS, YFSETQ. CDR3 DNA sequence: TGCGCCAGCAGCTCCAAGGCGAAACAAGAGACCCAGTACTTC. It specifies CASSSKAKQETQYF.

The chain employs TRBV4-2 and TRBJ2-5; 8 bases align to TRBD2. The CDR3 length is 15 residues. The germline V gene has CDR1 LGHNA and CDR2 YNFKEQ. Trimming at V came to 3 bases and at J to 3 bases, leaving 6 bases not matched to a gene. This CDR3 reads CASSQGSGGEETQYF. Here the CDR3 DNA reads TGTGCCAGCAGCCAGGGATCGGGGGGGGAAGAGACCCAGTACTTC.

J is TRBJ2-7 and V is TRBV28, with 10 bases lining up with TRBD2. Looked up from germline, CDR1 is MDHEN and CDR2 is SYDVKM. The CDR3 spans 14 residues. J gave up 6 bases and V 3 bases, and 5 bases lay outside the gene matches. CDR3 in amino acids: CASSFVLAGVEQYF. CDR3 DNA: TGTGCCAGCAGTTTCGTCCTAGCGGGGGTCGAGCAGTACTTC.

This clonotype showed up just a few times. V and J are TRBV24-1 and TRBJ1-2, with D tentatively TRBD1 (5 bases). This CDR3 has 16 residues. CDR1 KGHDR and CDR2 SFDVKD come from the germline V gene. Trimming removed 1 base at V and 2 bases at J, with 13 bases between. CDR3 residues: CATSDLKAGPNYGYTF. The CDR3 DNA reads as TGTGCCACCAGTGATTTAAAGGCAGGGCCAAACTATGGCTACACCTTC.

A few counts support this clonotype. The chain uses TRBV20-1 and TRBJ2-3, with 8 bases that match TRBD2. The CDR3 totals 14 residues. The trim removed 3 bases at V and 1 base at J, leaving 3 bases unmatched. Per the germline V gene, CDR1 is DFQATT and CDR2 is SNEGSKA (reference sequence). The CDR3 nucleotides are TGCAGTGCTAGGAATAGCGGGGGCACAGATACGCAGTATTTT. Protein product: CSARNSGGTDTQYF.

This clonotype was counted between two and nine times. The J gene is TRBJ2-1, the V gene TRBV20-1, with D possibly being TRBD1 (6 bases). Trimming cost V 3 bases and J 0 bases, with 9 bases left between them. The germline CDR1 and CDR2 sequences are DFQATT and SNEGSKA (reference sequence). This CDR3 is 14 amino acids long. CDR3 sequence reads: CSASQGSSYNEQFF. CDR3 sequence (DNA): TGCAGTGCTAGTCAGGGGAGCTCCTACAATGAGCAGTTCTTC.

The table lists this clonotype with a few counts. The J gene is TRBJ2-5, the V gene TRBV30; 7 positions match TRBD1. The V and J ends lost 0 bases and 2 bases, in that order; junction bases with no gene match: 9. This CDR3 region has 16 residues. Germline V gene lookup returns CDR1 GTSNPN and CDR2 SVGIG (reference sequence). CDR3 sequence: CAWSVLWDSRQETQYF. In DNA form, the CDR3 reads TGTGCCTGGAGTGTACTCTGGGACAGTCGTCAAGAGACCCAGTACTTC.

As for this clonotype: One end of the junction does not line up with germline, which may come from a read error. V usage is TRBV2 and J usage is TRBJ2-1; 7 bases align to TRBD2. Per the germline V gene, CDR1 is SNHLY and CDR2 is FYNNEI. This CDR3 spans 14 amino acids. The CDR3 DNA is TGTGCCGGCAGTGGGGGGGGTACCTACAATGAGCAGTTCTTC. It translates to CAGSGGGTYNEQFF.

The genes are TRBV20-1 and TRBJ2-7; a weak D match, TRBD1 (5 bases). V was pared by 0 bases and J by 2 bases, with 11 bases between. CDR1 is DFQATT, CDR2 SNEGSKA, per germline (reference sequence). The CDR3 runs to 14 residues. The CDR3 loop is CSARESREPYEQYF. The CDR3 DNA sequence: TGCAGTGCTAGAGAGTCCAGGGAACCCTACGAGCAGTACTTC.

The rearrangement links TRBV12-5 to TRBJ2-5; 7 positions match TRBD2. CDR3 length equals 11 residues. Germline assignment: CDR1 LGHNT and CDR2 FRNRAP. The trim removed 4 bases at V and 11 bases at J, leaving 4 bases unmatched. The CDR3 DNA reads TGTGCTAGTGGTTCCCGGGGAGGGCAGTACTTC. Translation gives CASGSRGGQYF.

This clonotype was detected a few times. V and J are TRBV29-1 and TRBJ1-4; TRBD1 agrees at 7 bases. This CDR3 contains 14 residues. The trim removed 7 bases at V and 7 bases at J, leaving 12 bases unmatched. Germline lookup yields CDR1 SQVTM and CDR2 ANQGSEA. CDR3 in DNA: TGCAGCGGCCGAAGAGGGGGCGCGGGTGAAAAACTGTTTTTT. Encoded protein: CSGRRGGAGEKLFF.

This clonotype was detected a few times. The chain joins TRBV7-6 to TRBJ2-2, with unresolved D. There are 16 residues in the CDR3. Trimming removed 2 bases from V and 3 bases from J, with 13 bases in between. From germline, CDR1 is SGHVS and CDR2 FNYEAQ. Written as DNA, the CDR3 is TGTGCCAGCAGCTTAAACGTGGGAAGGGACACCGGGGAGCTGTTTTTT. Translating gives CASSLNVGRDTGELFF. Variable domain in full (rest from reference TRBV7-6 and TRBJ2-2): GAGVSQSPRYKVTKRGQDVALRCDPISGHVSLYWYRQALGQGPEFLTYFNYEAQQDKSGLPNDRFSAERPEGSISTLTIQRTEQRDSAMYRCASSLNVGRDTGELFFGEGSRLTVL.

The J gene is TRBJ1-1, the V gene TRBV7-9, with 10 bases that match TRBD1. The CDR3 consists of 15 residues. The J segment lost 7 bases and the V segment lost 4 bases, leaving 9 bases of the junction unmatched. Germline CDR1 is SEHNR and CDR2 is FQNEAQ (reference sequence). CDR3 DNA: TGTGCCAGCAGCTACCGGACAGGGGGAGACGGTGAAGCTTTCTTT. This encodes CASSYRTGGDGEAFF.

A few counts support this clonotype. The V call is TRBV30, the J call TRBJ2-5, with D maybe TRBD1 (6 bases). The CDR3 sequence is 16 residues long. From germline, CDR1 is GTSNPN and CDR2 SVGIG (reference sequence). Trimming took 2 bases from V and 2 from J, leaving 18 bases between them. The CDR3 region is CAWSHKTRGWQETQYF. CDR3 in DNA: TGTGCCTGGAGTCACAAAACGAGGGGGTGGCAAGAGACCCAGTACTTC.

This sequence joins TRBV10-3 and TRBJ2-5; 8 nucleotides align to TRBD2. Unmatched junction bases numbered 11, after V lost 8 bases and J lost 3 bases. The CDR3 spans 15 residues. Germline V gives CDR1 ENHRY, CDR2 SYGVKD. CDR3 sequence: CAIGSGREAEETQYF. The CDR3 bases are TGTGCCATCGGGAGTGGGCGGGAGGCAGAAGAGACCCAGTACTTC.

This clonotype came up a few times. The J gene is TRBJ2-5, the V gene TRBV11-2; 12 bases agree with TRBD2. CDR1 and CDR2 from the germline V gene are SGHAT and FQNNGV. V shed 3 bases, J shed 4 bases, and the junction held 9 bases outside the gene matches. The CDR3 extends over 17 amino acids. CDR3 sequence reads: CASSFGRLAGDGETQYF. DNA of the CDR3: TGTGCCAGCAGCTTTGGCCGACTAGCGGGGGATGGAGAGACCCAGTACTTC.

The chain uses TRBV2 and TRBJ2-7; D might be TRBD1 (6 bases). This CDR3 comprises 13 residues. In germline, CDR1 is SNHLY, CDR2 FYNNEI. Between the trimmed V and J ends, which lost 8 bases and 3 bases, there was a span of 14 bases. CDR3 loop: CASGEGVHYEQYF. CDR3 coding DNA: TGTGCCAGCGGCGAGGGGGTACACTACGAGCAGTACTTC.